These 14 T cell receptor beta chains were all obtained from the same sample, sequenced in a study of blood T cell repertoires in COVID-19. Data came from immunoSEQ multiplex PCR; TCRdb stores just in-frame clones and leaves some out. This table has roughly 330,000 clones, more than 70% appearing once. Sequenced material: PBMCs or T cells enriched from blood (not recorded which). The receptors were gathered from a young woman who had recovered from COVID-19.

The chain is built from TRBV25-1 and TRBJ1-2; D not resolved. This CDR3 contains 17 residues. CDR1 and CDR2 (germline): MGHDK, SYGVNS. The V and J ends lost 3 bases and 5 bases respectively, with 22 bases between them. CDR3 protein: CASSDAERSPLQYGYTF. Here the CDR3 DNA reads TGTGCCAGCAGTGACGCCGAGAGGTCCCCGTTACAATATGGCTACACCTTC.

This sequence joins TRBV5-4 and TRBJ1-3; D call uncertain. Trimming took 0 bases from V and 4 from J, leaving 11 bases between them. This CDR3 is 15 amino acids long. The germline CDR1 and CDR2 sequences are SGHNT and YYREEE (reference sequence). In DNA form, the CDR3 reads TGTGCCAGCAGCTTGGGGTCAGGCGACGGAAACACCATATATTTT. Amino acids: CASSLGSGDGNTIYF.

The chain has TRBV9 and TRBJ2-1; D ambiguous. Trimming took 0 bases from V and 0 from J, leaving 10 bases between them. Germline V CDR1 and CDR2: SGDLS, YYNGEE. The CDR3 is made up of 16 amino acids. CDR3 sequence: CASSVVSLGSYNEQFF. In DNA, the CDR3 is TGTGCCAGCAGCGTAGTGTCCCTCGGCTCCTACAATGAGCAGTTCTTC.

This clone was counted between two and nine times. The chain employs TRBV2 and TRBJ1-3; no clear D gene. With 2 bases removed from V and 0 bases from J, the gap between germline ends came to 11 bases. The CDR3 length is 16 residues. From germline, CDR1 is SNHLY and CDR2 FYNNEI. The DNA of the CDR3 is TGTGCCAGCAGTGAAAGTGTAGTACCCTCTGGAAACACCATATATTTT. Amino acid sequence: CASSESVVPSGNTIYF. Using reference TRBV2 and TRBJ1-3 for the parts outside the CDR3, the full variable domain is EPEVTQTPSHQVTQMGQEVILRCVPISNHLYFYWYRQILGQKVEFLVSFYNNEISEKSEIFDDQFSVERPDGSNFTLKIRSTKLEDSAMYFCASSESVVPSGNTIYFGEGSWLTVV.

This chain links TRBV28 with TRBJ1-3; D possibly corresponds to TRBD1 (5 bases). Trimming cost V 1 base and J 0 bases, with 19 bases left between them. The germline V gene has CDR1 MDHEN and CDR2 SYDVKM. The CDR3 has 19 residues. Written as DNA, the CDR3 is TGTGCCAGCAGTTTATACCTCCGGGGGGGACCGGCCTCTGGAAACACCATATATTTT. It is translated as CASSLYLRGGPASGNTIYF. The full variable domain, with the rest looked up from reference TRBV28 and TRBJ1-3, is DVKVTQSSRYLVKRTGEKVFLECVQDMDHENMFWYRQDPGLGLRLIYFSYDVKMKEKGDIPEGYSVSREKKERFSLILESASTNQTSMYLCASSLYLRGGPASGNTIYFGEGSWLTVV.

The V gene is TRBV15, the J gene TRBJ2-5, with 9 bases lining up with TRBD1. Germline V CDR1 and CDR2: LNHNV, YYDKDF (reference sequence). The junction had 3 bases not matched to a gene; V was cut back by 3 bases and J by 1 base. The CDR3 runs to 15 residues. The CDR3 nucleotides are TGTGCCACCAGCAGTCCGGGACAGGGCCAAGAGACCCAGTACTTC. Residues: CATSSPGQGQETQYF. Variable domain in full (rest from reference TRBV15 and TRBJ2-5): DAMVIQNPRYQVTQFGKPVTLSCSQTLNHNVMYWYQQKSSQAPKLLFHYYDKDFNNEADTPDNFQSRRPNTSFCFLDIRSPGLGDTAMYLCATSSPGQGQETQYFGPGTRLLVL.

The chain links TRBV19 to TRBJ1-2; D gene unclear. The CDR3 runs to 13 residues. V lost 7 bases and J lost 4, with 13 bases in between. Germline CDR1 LNHDA, CDR2 SQIVND (reference sequence). The CDR3 protein is CASTGMELYGYTF. The CDR3 DNA follows: TGTGCCAGTACGGGAATGGAACTCTATGGCTACACCTTC.

This clone was seen only once. The J gene is TRBJ2-4, the V gene TRBV28; D is perhaps TRBD2 (7 bases). Trimming removed 6 bases from V and 6 bases from J, with 21 bases in between. The CDR3 is made up of 16 amino acids. In germline, CDR1 is MDHEN, CDR2 SYDVKM. The CDR3 DNA sequence: TGTGCCAGCAGCCCAGAGGGGGGGTTGGGAGGAAACATTCAGTACTTC. Its protein product is CASSPEGGLGGNIQYF. Using reference TRBV28 and TRBJ2-4 for the parts outside the CDR3, the full variable domain is DVKVTQSSRYLVKRTGEKVFLECVQDMDHENMFWYRQDPGLGLRLIYFSYDVKMKEKGDIPEGYSVSREKKERFSLILESASTNQTSMYLCASSPEGGLGGNIQYFGAGTRLSVL.

The V and J genes are TRBV7-9 and TRBJ2-7; D is undetermined. This CDR3 comprises 12 residues. CDR1 is SEHNR and CDR2 is FQNEAQ in the germline V gene (reference sequence). With 3 bases removed from V and 3 bases from J, the gap between germline ends came to 6 bases. The CDR3 DNA follows: TGTGCCAGCAGCTTTAACGGCTACGAGCAGTACTTC. Translating gives CASSFNGYEQYF.

Details on this clone: Other DNA sequences in the sample encode the same CDR3. The V call is TRBV7-3, the J call TRBJ1-1; no clear D gene. The CDR3 spans 11 residues. Looked up from germline, CDR1 is SGHTA and CDR2 is FQGTGA. Trimming cost V 4 bases and J 6 bases, with 6 bases left between them. The CDR3 sequence is CASSSGAEAFF. CDR3 nucleotide sequence: TGTGCCAGCAGCTCCGGGGCTGAAGCTTTCTTT.

The CDR3 sequence is CASSPPPGGAGLTDTQYF. Written as DNA, the CDR3 is TGTGCCAGCAGCCCGCCCCCAGGAGGAGCGGGACTCACAGATACGCAGTATTTT. The chain combines TRBV13 with TRBJ2-3; 7 bases map to TRBD2. The J segment lost 2 bases and the V segment lost 5 bases, leaving 16 bases of the junction unmatched. The germline CDR1 and CDR2 sequences are PRHDT and FYEKMQ (reference sequence). The CDR3 covers 18 residues.

A single count supports this clone. The rearrangement links TRBV5-6 to TRBJ2-7; 9 bases fit TRBD1. After removal of 3 bases from V and 6 bases from J, the junction contained 4 bases not matched to a gene. The CDR3 runs to 13 residues. The germline CDR1 and CDR2 sequences are SGHDT and YYEEEE. CDR3 coding DNA: TGTGCCAGCAGCTGGGACAGGGTGGGCGAGCAGTACTTC. The encoded protein is CASSWDRVGEQYF.

The chain has TRBV4-2 and TRBJ1-1; D perhaps matches TRBD1 (5 bases). This CDR3 is built from 15 residues. Trimming stripped 9 bases from V and 0 bases from J, with 17 bases between. From germline, CDR1 is LGHNA and CDR2 YNFKEQ. As DNA, the CDR3 is TGTGCCAGTAGTGCGGATGCGACAGTGAACACTGAAGCTTTCTTT. It yields the protein CASSADATVNTEAFF.

The gene calls are TRBV5-1 and TRBJ2-1, with 12 bases lining up with TRBD2. Germline V lookup: CDR1 SGHRS, CDR2 YFSETQ. The V segment lost 3 bases and the J segment 6 bases; nucleotides outside the gene matches: 7. This CDR3 is built from 16 residues. DNA for the CDR3: TGCGCCAGCAGCTCTACAACTAGCGGGGGGTTCAATGAGCAGTTCTTC. Protein: CASSSTTSGGFNEQFF.